The 25 T cell receptor beta chains given below trace back to one sample, sequenced in a study of CD8 T cells in Susac syndrome. An input of about 0.5 to 1 ug of RNA was subjected to reverse transcription using random hexamers. TCRdb redid the calling of the immunoSEQ multiplex PCR reads with MiXCR, one entry per CDR3 protein. This sample has a few hundred thousand distinct CDR3 sequences, with more than 85% found just once. The sequenced sample consisted of CD4+ T cells from PBMCs. Source of these receptors: a human donor with multiple sclerosis.

The rearrangement uses TRBV12-3 or TRBV12-4 and TRBJ2-1; 14 positions agree with TRBD2. V gave up 6 bases and J gave up 8 bases; unmatched junction bases: 6. The CDR3 is 15 amino acids. The CDR3 sequence is CASSPGLAGGDEQFF. The DNA of the CDR3 is TGTGCCAGCAGCCCAGGACTAGCGGGGGGCGATGAGCAGTTCTTC.

The chain uses TRBV20-1 and TRBJ2-5; 9 positions match TRBD1. The CDR3 is 14 amino acids. The V gene end was trimmed by 4 bases and the J gene end by 5 bases; junction bases not matched to a gene: 8. Germline loops: CDR1 DFQATT, CDR2 SNEGSKA (reference sequence). The chain's CDR3 is CSATDRGTGETQYF. CDR3 nucleotides: TGCAGTGCTACCGACAGGGGGACTGGGGAGACCCAGTACTTC.

The chain couples TRBV30 to TRBJ2-3; D is perhaps TRBD1 or TRBD2 (6 bases each). The germline V gene encodes CDR1 GTSNPN and CDR2 SVGIG (reference sequence). Trimming shortened V by 0 bases and J by 5 bases, and 15 bases separated the two germline ends. The CDR3 runs to 15 residues. CDR3: CAWSVRLGGGDTQYF. For the CDR3, the DNA is TGTGCCTGGAGTGTACGACTGGGGGGCGGAGATACGCAGTATTTT.

This chain joins TRBV29-1 and TRBJ1-4, with D unresolved. CDR3 length: 15 residues. Trimming cost V 0 bases and J 7 bases, with 15 bases left between them. Germline V gene data show CDR1 as SQVTM and CDR2 as ANQGSEA. CDR3 in amino acids: CSVEDREGSGEKLFF. The DNA for the CDR3 is TGCAGCGTTGAAGATCGGGAAGGATCAGGTGAAAAACTGTTTTTT.

The chain links TRBV3-1 to TRBJ2-5, with TRBD2 matching 7 bases. With 0 bases clipped from V and 1 base from J, the junction kept 11 bases outside the gene matches. CDR3 size: 18 residues. Germline V gene data show CDR1 as LGHDT and CDR2 as YNNKEL (reference sequence). In nucleotides, the CDR3 is TGTGCCAGCAGCCAAGAACGAAGGAGCGGGACGCTCCAAGAGACCCAGTACTTC. It translates to CASSQERRSGTLQETQYF.

V is TRBV3-1 and J is TRBJ2-1; 11 bases line up with TRBD2. J was trimmed by 6 bases and V by 3 bases; bases with no gene match: 10. Per germline, CDR1 LGHDT and CDR2 YNNKEL (reference sequence). The CDR3 spans 17 residues. CDR3 amino acids: CASSHRFSGGARNEQFF. Written as DNA, the CDR3 is TGTGCCAGCAGCCATCGCTTTAGCGGGGGGGCGCGCAATGAGCAGTTCTTC.

The J gene is TRBJ2-5, the V gene TRBV12-3 or TRBV12-4; D gene ambiguous. This CDR3 spans 14 amino acids. V lost 4 bases to trimming and J lost 1 base, with 10 bases between them. CDR3 amino acids: CASSSVFGQETQYF. CDR3 nucleotides: TGTGCCAGCAGTTCTGTGTTTGGCCAAGAGACCCAGTACTTC.

The V gene is TRBV11-2, the J gene TRBJ2-3; 13 bases line up with TRBD2. This CDR3 region has 21 residues. With 4 bases clipped from V and 0 bases from J, the junction kept 16 bases outside the gene matches. Germline lookup yields CDR1 SGHAT and CDR2 FQNNGV. Here the CDR3 reads CASSWGLAGFPKGFSTDTQYF. CDR3 bases: TGTGCCAGCAGCTGGGGACTAGCGGGGTTCCCGAAGGGTTTCAGCACAGATACGCAGTATTTT.

This chain uses TRBV9 with TRBJ2-2; possibly TRBD2 for D (5 bases). The V and J ends lost 3 bases and 3 bases respectively, with 15 bases between them. This CDR3 is built from 16 residues. Germline V lookup: CDR1 SGDLS, CDR2 YYNGEE. The CDR3 is CASSALPDSYTGELFF. Here the CDR3 DNA reads TGTGCCAGCAGCGCGTTACCGGACTCCTACACCGGGGAGCTGTTTTTT.

The gene calls are TRBV12-5 and TRBJ2-3; 13 nucleotides match TRBD2. Germline V gives CDR1 LGHNT, CDR2 FRNRAP. The V and J ends lost 5 bases and 1 base, in that order; junction bases with no gene match: 3. The CDR3 runs to 16 residues. CDR3 coding DNA: TGTGCTAGTGGTCAAGGGACTAGCGGGGGCACAGATACGCAGTATTTT. Translation: CASGQGTSGGTDTQYF.

The rearrangement joins TRBV3-1 to TRBJ2-1, with 7 bases matching TRBD2. The CDR3 loop spans 15 amino acids. J was trimmed by 6 bases and V by 4 bases; bases with no gene match: 9. Germline V gene data show CDR1 as LGHDT and CDR2 as YNNKEL (reference sequence). The CDR3 here is CASSRTGGTFNEQFF. The CDR3 nucleotides read TGTGCCAGCAGCCGCACCGGGGGGACCTTCAATGAGCAGTTCTTC.

The chain couples TRBV7-9 to TRBJ1-5; no clear D gene. V dropped 1 base and J dropped 2 bases, with 9 bases sitting between them. The length of the CDR3 is 15 residues. Germline V gives CDR1 SEHNR, CDR2 FQNEAQ (reference sequence). The CDR3 loop reads CASSLDGLGNQPQHF. The CDR3 DNA reads as TGTGCCAGCAGCTTAGACGGGCTGGGCAATCAGCCCCAGCATTTT.

The chain recombines TRBV30 with TRBJ1-1; D is unresolved. This CDR3 is 12 amino acids long. CDR1 GTSNPN and CDR2 SVGIG come from the germline V gene (reference sequence). Trimming removed 0 bases at V and 4 bases at J, with 6 bases between. CDR3 DNA sequence: TGTGCCTGGAGTGTAAGGACCACTGAAGCTTTCTTT. This codes for CAWSVRTTEAFF.

The chain combines TRBV3-1 with TRBJ2-1, with 7 bases aligning to TRBD1. CDR3 size: 14 residues. After removal of 0 bases from V and 6 bases from J, the junction contained 2 bases not matched to a gene. The germline V gene has CDR1 LGHDT and CDR2 YNNKEL (reference sequence). CDR3 region: CASSQDPGGNEQFF. DNA of the CDR3: TGTGCCAGCAGCCAAGATCCAGGGGGCAATGAGCAGTTCTTC.

The chain uses TRBV30 and TRBJ1-2, with 10 nucleotides matching TRBD1. The CDR3 loop spans 15 amino acids. Germline trimming cut 0 bases from V and 5 bases from J; bases unmatched to any gene: 6. Germline V gene sequence: CDR1 GTSNPN, CDR2 SVGIG (reference sequence). The CDR3 sequence is CAWSVSGTGVYGYTF. Here the CDR3 DNA reads TGTGCCTGGAGTGTCTCCGGGACAGGGGTTTATGGCTACACCTTC.

The gene calls are TRBV5-1 and TRBJ2-1; 10 bases are a match to TRBD2. The V gene end was trimmed by 4 bases and the J gene end by 6 bases; junction bases not matched to a gene: 7. Germline CDR1 SGHRS, CDR2 YFSETQ. This CDR3 region has 15 residues. CDR3 bases: TGCGCCAGCAGCCCGCACAGCGGGGGGGCCAATGAGCAGTTCTTC. It translates to CASSPHSGGANEQFF.

This chain connects TRBV20-1 to TRBJ2-7; tentative D call: TRBD1 (6 bases). The CDR3 length is 13 residues. Per the germline V gene, CDR1 is DFQATT and CDR2 is SNEGSKA (reference sequence). V was clipped by 6 bases and J by 7 bases, with 19 bases between them. CDR3 amino acids: CSAPVGAYGEQYF. The CDR3 coding sequence is TGCAGTGCCCCCGTGGGGGCCTATGGGGAGCAGTACTTC.

The chain links TRBV30 to TRBJ1-5; 7 bases line up with TRBD1. The germline V gene has CDR1 GTSNPN and CDR2 SVGIG (reference sequence). The CDR3 is made up of 15 amino acids. V lost 0 bases and J lost 5; bases outside the gene matches: 7. Here the CDR3 reads CAWSVPRTGHQPQHF. The CDR3, as DNA: TGTGCCTGGAGTGTACCTAGGACAGGTCATCAGCCCCAGCATTTT.

The chain recombines TRBV3-1 with TRBJ1-1; 7 nucleotides match TRBD1. The CDR3 has 15 residues. The germline gives CDR1 LGHDT, CDR2 YNNKEL (reference sequence). Unmatched junction bases numbered 4, after V lost 2 bases and J lost 1 base. The CDR3 nucleotides are TGTGCCAGCAGCCAACGCGACAGGGAGAACACTGAAGCTTTCTTT. Its protein is CASSQRDRENTEAFF.

This chain links TRBV3-1 with TRBJ1-1; D is unresolved. The germline V and J ends were trimmed by 2 bases and 1 base, with 8 bases remaining between them. Germline V gives CDR1 LGHDT, CDR2 YNNKEL (reference sequence). The CDR3 is 14 amino acids. This CDR3 reads CASSQLEGNTEAFF. CDR3 nucleotides: TGTGCCAGCAGCCAACTCGAGGGGAACACTGAAGCTTTCTTT.

The chain joins TRBV30 to TRBJ2-7; D not resolved. Trimming stripped 0 bases from V and 4 bases from J, with 7 bases between. The CDR3 loop spans 12 amino acids. Looked up from germline, CDR1 is GTSNPN and CDR2 is SVGIG (reference sequence). The CDR3 DNA reads TGTGCCTGGAGTGTTACCGATTACGAGCAGTACGTC. Its protein product is CAWSVTDYEQYV.

V is TRBV20-1 and J is TRBJ2-1, with 13 bases aligning to TRBD2. Trimming took 1 base from V and 4 from J; bases not matched to a gene: 1. CDR3 size: 15 residues. CDR1 and CDR2 (germline): DFQATT, SNEGSKA (reference sequence). CDR3 residues: CSARGGLAGYNEQFF. DNA for the CDR3: TGCAGTGCTAGAGGGGGACTAGCGGGGTACAATGAGCAGTTCTTC.

V and J are TRBV29-1 and TRBJ1-5, with no clear D. V was pared by 4 bases and J by 3 bases, with 10 bases between. The CDR3 has 13 amino acids. The germline CDR1 and CDR2 sequences are SQVTM and ANQGSEA. The CDR3 DNA follows: TGCAGCGTTGCTGGCCACGACAATCAGCCCCAGCATTTT. This gives the protein CSVAGHDNQPQHF. Together with reference TRBV29-1 and TRBJ1-5, the CDR3 gives the full variable domain: SAVISQKPSRDICQRGTSLTIQCQVDSQVTMMFWYRQQPGQSLTLIATANQGSEATYESGFVIDKFPISRPNLTFSTLTVSNMSPEDSSIYLCSVAGHDNQPQHFGDGTRLSIL.

The chain combines TRBV24-1 with TRBJ2-1; D ambiguous. This CDR3 contains 12 residues. V shed 4 bases and J shed 9 bases, with 9 bases lying between them. The germline V gene has CDR1 KGHDR and CDR2 SFDVKD. The CDR3 DNA is TGTGCCACCAGTGAGTCAATGGGTGAGCAGTTCTTC. This gives the protein CATSESMGEQFF.

The chain recombines TRBV4-1 with TRBJ2-3; the D is unclear. Germline V gene lookup returns CDR1 MGHRA and CDR2 YSYEKL. V lost 0 bases to trimming and J lost 0 bases, with 7 bases between them. This CDR3 has 15 amino acids. The CDR3 region has the DNA TGCGCCAGCAGCCAAGAAATCTCCAGCACAGATACGCAGTATTTT. Its protein is CASSQEISSTDTQYF.